The entry below gives a single T cell receptor (beta chain) sequence along with its context. This sample is drawn from a study of blood T cell repertoires in COVID-19. In the authors' workflow: Amplification with reference gene primers provided the estimates of nucleated cell counts. Data came from immunoSEQ multiplex PCR; TCRdb stores just in-frame clones and leaves some out. That table is the source of V, J and clone size, and D and trimming were worked out from the DNA. The sample lists nearly 350,000 clones; roughly 87% were seen once. Two negative PCRs, clearance, or symptom resolution characterized the recovered Cohort 3 donors. CDR1 SNHLY and CDR2 FYNNEI come from the germline V gene. V was pared by 6 bases and J by 0 bases, with 17 bases between. The CDR3 is made up of 16 amino acids.

This TCR came from a woman in her 30s who had recovered from COVID-19. Sample: PBMCs or T cells enriched from blood (not recorded which). The chain uses TRBV2 and TRBJ1-1; D perhaps matches TRBD1 (6 bases). CDR3 sequence (DNA): TGTGCCAGCAGGTATCAGACAGGAACTATGAACACTGAAGCTTTCTTT. Translating it yields CASRYQTGTMNTEAFF.